These T cell receptor beta chains were read from a single sample in a study of shared clonotypes between healthy human individuals. Data came from immunoSEQ multiplex PCR; TCRdb stores just in-frame clones and leaves some out. The table shows hundreds of thousands of clones, with around 78% occurring only once. Sequenced sample: memory CD4+ T cells sorted from blood. The receptors stem from a woman in her thirties in good health. CDR3s include the opening cysteine and the closing phenylalanine or tryptophan. Fields, in order: V gene, J gene, clone size, CDR3 protein. Expanded clones are given a class, and other clones once, few, many or no size at all.

TRBV7-2	TRBJ1-5	.	CASSLGGASNQPQHF
TRBV7-3	TRBJ1-1	once	CASSHQRDTEAFF
TRBV15	TRBJ2-2	.	CATSRSEDLLGELFF
TRBV19	TRBJ2-7	.	CASSMGLAGAGAYEQYF
TRBV5-1	TRBJ1-6	.	CASSLRPPAMDSPLHF
TRBV28	TRBJ1-5	.	CASSFFRDGGNQPQHF
TRBV19	TRBJ2-1	.	CASSIEGGGNLYNEQFF
TRBV20-1	TRBJ2-5	.	CSASLETQYF
TRBV10-3	TRBJ1-1	.	CAISEFSGTESEAFF
TRBV4-1	TRBJ1-2	.	CASRGTGVSGYTF
TRBV29-1	TRBJ2-3	many	CSVRTASSTDTQYF
TRBV4-1	TRBJ2-5	.	CASSQGAGTSEETQYF
TRBV19	TRBJ1-2	.	CASGVRAAYGYTF
TRBV6-6	TRBJ1-1	.	CASSYVDTEAFF
TRBV19	TRBJ1-1	.	CASSWAENTEAFF
TRBV18	TRBJ1-3	few	CASSRDDNTIYF
TRBV5-1	TRBJ2-5	.	CASSQIGGGATETQYF
TRBV7-9	TRBJ1-3	.	CASSLGSSRNTIYF
TRBV25-1	TRBJ2-1	.	CASSHTGDPNYNEQFF
TRBV6-1	TRBJ2-3	once	CASSDFTSGRAKDTQYF
TRBV28	TRBJ2-3	many	CASSRGLAGGPRNAQYF
TRBV19	TRBJ2-7	few	CASSRGTGYEQYF
TRBV11-2	TRBJ1-4	few	CASSRRTADNEKLFF